The rows below give T cell receptor beta chains drawn from one sample of a study of human T cells and chemical hapten exposure. TCRdb used MiXCR to reprocess the RACE reads, holding one entry per CDR3 protein. The data contain about 71,000 distinct CDR3 sequences, 9.8% of them singletons. This material consisted of whole blood, taken in connection with sensitization to the hapten diphenylcyclopropenone (DPC). These receptor sequences come from a woman aged 40 to 50 with alopecia areata. Some clones in this sample may be carry-over from other donors' samples. Both conserved end residues are part of each CDR3. Each record gives: D gene, clone size, J gene, V gene, CDR3 protein, CDR3 DNA. The D gene is left open where the match is weak. Clone sizes are given selectively: once, few, many, or a class where the clone is expanded.

d_call: TRBD2
clone_size: many
j_call: TRBJ2-7
v_call: TRBV4-1
cdr3_aa: CASSQVRVAGDSYEQYF
cdr3_nt: TGCGCCAGCAGCCAAGTGAGAGTAGCGGGGGATTCCTACGAGCAGTACTTC

d_call: NA
clone_size: many
j_call: TRBJ1-1
v_call: TRBV28
cdr3_aa: CASSSGGSTEAFF
cdr3_nt: TGTGCCAGCAGTTCGGGGGGGAGCACTGAAGCTTTCTTT

d_call: TRBD1
clone_size: NA
j_call: TRBJ1-1
v_call: TRBV6-2/TRBV6-3
cdr3_aa: CASSRQGAMAEAFF
cdr3_nt: TGTGCCAGCAGTCGACAGGGGGCAATGGCTGAAGCTTTCTTT

d_call: NA
clone_size: many
j_call: TRBJ1-5
v_call: TRBV20-1
cdr3_aa: CSASADSNQPQHF
cdr3_nt: TGCAGTGCTAGCGCGGACAGCAATCAGCCCCAGCATTTT

d_call: NA
clone_size: many
j_call: TRBJ1-1
v_call: TRBV11-2
cdr3_aa: CASSWQGEGTEAFF
cdr3_nt: TGTGCCAGCAGCTGGCAGGGTGAGGGCACTGAAGCTTTCTTT

d_call: NA
clone_size: many
j_call: TRBJ2-5
v_call: TRBV6-6
cdr3_aa: CASSYLAGIHETQYF
cdr3_nt: TGTGCCAGCAGTTACCTCGCAGGGATTCACGAGACCCAGTACTTC

d_call: NA
clone_size: many
j_call: TRBJ1-5
v_call: TRBV12-3/TRBV12-4
cdr3_aa: CASTRFGSEPQHF
cdr3_nt: TGTGCCAGCACCCGGTTCGGCTCCGAGCCCCAGCATTTT

d_call: TRBD1
clone_size: NA
j_call: TRBJ2-7
v_call: TRBV9
cdr3_aa: CASSVEQGARYEQYF
cdr3_nt: TGTGCCAGCAGCGTAGAACAGGGGGCAAGGTACGAGCAGTACTTC

d_call: NA
clone_size: NA
j_call: TRBJ2-3
v_call: TRBV5-1
cdr3_aa: CASSLARVGGTDTQYF
cdr3_nt: TGCGCCAGCAGCTTGGCCCGCGTGGGGGGAACAGATACGCAGTATTTT

d_call: NA
clone_size: few
j_call: TRBJ1-2
v_call: TRBV2
cdr3_aa: CASSPRTYHSYGYTF
cdr3_nt: TGTGCCAGCAGTCCCCGAACTTACCACTCCTATGGCTACACCTTC

d_call: NA
clone_size: few
j_call: TRBJ1-5
v_call: TRBV20-1
cdr3_aa: CSARVRVNQPQHF
cdr3_nt: TGCAGTGCTAGAGTCCGGGTAAATCAGCCCCAGCATTTT

d_call: NA
clone_size: many
j_call: TRBJ1-1
v_call: TRBV5-1
cdr3_aa: CASSLGHTYTEAFF
cdr3_nt: TGCGCCAGCAGCTTGGGGCACACATACACTGAAGCTTTCTTT

d_call: NA
clone_size: NA
j_call: TRBJ1-1
v_call: TRBV20-1
cdr3_aa: CSARDWSRGDEAFF
cdr3_nt: TGCAGTGCTAGAGATTGGAGCAGGGGCGACGAAGCTTTCTTT

d_call: NA
clone_size: many
j_call: TRBJ1-2
v_call: TRBV7-2
cdr3_aa: CASSLGAGRYGYTF
cdr3_nt: TGTGCCAGCAGCTTAGGAGCGGGCCGCTATGGCTACACCTTC

d_call: TRBD1
clone_size: few
j_call: TRBJ1-2
v_call: TRBV27
cdr3_aa: CASSLGQAIGGYTF
cdr3_nt: TGTGCCAGCAGTTTAGGACAGGCAATAGGTGGCTACACCTTC

d_call: NA
clone_size: many
j_call: TRBJ1-2
v_call: TRBV20-1
cdr3_aa: CSAIEFRDGYTF
cdr3_nt: TGCAGTGCTATCGAGTTTAGGGATGGCTACACCTTC